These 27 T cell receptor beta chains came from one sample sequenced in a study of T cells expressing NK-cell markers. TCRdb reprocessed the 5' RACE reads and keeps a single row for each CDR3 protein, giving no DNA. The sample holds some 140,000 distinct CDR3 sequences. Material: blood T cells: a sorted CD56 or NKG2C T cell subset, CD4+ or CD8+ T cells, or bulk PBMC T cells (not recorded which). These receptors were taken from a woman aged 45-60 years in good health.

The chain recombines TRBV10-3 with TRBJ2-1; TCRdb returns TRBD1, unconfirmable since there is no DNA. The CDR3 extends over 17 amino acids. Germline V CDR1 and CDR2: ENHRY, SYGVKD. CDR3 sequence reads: CAISAGGAGGSYNEQFF.

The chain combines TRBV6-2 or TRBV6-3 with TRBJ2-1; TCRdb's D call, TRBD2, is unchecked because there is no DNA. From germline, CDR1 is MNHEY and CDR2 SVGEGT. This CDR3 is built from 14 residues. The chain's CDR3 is CASSYASGSNEQFF.

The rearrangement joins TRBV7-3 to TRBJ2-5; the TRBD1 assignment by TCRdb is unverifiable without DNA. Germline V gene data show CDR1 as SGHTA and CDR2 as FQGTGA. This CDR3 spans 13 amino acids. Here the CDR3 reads CASAQGKGETQYF.

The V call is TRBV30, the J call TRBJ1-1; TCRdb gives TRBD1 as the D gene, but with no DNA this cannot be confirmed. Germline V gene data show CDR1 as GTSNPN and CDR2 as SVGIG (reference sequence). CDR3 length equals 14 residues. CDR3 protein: CASQGILWDTEAFF.

CDR3 loop: CASSYYREHDGGYTQYF. This rearrangement joins TRBV6-6 to TRBJ2-3; as DNA is missing, the TRBD2 call by TCRdb cannot be tested. CDR1 MNHNY and CDR2 SVGAGI come from the germline V gene (reference sequence). This CDR3 has 17 amino acids.

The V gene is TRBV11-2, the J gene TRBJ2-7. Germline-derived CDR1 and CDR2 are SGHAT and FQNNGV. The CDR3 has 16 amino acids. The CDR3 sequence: CASSPHPGGPTYEQYF.

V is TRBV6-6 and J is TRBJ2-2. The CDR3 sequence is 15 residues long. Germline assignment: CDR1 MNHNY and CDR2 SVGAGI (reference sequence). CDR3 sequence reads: CASSYSVDGAGELFF.

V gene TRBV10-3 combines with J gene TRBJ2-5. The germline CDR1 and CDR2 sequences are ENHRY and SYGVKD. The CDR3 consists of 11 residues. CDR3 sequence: CAISDGVSQYF.

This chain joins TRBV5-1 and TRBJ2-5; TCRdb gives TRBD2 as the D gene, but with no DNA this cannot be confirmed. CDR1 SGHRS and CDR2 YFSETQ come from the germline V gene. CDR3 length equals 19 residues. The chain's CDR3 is CASSLALLSELAEQETQYF.

CDR3 amino acids: CASSDFSGPYNEQFF. The V gene is TRBV25-1, the J gene TRBJ2-1. CDR3 length: 15 amino acids. Germline CDR1 MGHDK, CDR2 SYGVNS.

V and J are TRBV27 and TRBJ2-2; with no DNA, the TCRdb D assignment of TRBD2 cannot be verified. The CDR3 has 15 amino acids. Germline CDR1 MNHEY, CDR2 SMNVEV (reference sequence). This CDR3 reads CASSRSGANTGELFF.

This CDR3 reads CSAREGPLYNEQFF. The chain recombines TRBV20-1 with TRBJ2-1; the D gene TCRdb calls, TRBD2, cannot be checked with no DNA. CDR3 size: 14 residues. CDR1 DFQATT and CDR2 SNEGSKA come from the germline V gene (reference sequence).

CDR3 region: CSASDSRENTDTQYF. The chain carries TRBV20-1 and TRBJ2-3; TCRdb's D gene call, TRBD2, goes unchecked for lack of DNA. The CDR3 contains 15 residues. Per the germline V gene, CDR1 is DFQATT and CDR2 is SNEGSKA (reference sequence).

The CDR3 here is CASRDTGGANVLTF. J is TRBJ2-6 and V is TRBV6-1; the TCRdb call, TRBD1, lacks DNA for checking. Germline-derived CDR1 and CDR2 are MNHNS and SASEGT. The CDR3 is 14 residues long.

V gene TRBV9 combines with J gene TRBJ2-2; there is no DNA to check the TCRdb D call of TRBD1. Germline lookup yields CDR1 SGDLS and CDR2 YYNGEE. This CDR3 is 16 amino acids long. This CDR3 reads CASSPQGGANTGELFF.

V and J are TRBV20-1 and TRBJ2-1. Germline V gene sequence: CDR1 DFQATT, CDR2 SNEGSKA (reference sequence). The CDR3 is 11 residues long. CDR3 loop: CSAFYGGEQFF.

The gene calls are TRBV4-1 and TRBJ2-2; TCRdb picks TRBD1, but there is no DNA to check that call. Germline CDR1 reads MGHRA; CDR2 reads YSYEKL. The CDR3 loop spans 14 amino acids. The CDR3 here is CASSQRGGSLELFF.

This chain's CDR3 is CSARDSFRGRITEAFF. The chain couples TRBV20-1 to TRBJ1-1; no DNA is available, so the TRBD1 call from TCRdb remains unchecked. The CDR3 runs 16 residues. CDR1 and CDR2 from the germline V gene are DFQATT and SNEGSKA (reference sequence).

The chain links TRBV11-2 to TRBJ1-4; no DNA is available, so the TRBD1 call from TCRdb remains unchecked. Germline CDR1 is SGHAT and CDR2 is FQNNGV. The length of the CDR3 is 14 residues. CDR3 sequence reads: CASSLGRDRGKLFF.

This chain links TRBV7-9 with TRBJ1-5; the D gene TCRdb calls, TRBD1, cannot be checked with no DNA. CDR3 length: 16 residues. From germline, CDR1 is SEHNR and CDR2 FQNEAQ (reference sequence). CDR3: CASSLAGGGGFQPQHF.

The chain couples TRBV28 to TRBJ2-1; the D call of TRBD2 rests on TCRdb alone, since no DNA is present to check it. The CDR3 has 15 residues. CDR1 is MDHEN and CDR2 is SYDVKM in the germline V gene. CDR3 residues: CASTLVAELYNEQFF.

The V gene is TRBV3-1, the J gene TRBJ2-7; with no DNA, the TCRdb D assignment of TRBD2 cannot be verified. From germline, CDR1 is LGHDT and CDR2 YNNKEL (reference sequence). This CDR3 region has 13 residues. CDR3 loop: CASNLAGAYEQYF.

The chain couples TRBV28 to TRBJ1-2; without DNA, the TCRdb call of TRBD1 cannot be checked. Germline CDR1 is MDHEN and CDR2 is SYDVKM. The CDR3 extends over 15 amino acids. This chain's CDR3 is CASSTGQGVNYGYTF.

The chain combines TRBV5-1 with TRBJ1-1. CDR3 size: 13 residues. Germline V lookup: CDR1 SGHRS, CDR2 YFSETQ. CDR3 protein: CASSLAEVTEAFF.

The CDR3 protein is CASSPPEGGPYEQYF. The rearrangement joins TRBV9 to TRBJ2-7; TCRdb's D gene call, TRBD2, goes unchecked for lack of DNA. Germline V lookup: CDR1 SGDLS, CDR2 YYNGEE. The length of the CDR3 is 15 residues.

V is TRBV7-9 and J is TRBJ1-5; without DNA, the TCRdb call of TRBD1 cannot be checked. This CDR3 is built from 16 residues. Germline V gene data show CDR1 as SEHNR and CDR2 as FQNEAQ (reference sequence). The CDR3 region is CASSQGTERSNQPQHF.

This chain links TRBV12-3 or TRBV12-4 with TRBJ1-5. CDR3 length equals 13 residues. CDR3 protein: CASSWERDQPQHF.